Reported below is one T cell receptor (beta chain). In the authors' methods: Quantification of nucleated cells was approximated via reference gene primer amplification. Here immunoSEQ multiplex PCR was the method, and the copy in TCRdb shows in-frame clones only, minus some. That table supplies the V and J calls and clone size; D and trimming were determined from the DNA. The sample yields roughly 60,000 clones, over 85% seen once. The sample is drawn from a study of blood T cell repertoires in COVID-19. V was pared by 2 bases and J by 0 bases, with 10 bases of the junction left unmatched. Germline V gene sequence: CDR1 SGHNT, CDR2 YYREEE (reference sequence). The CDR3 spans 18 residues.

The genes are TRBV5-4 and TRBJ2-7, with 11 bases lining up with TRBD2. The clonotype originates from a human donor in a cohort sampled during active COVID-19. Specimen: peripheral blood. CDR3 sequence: CASSFGLAGLQTSYEQYF. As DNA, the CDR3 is TGTGCCAGCAGCTTTGGACTAGCGGGCTTACAAACCTCCTACGAGCAGTACTTC.